This T cell receptor beta chain originates from a study of blood T cell repertoires in COVID-19. The wider study: Spain, Italy and the United States supplied samples that represented acute and convalescent COVID-19. T cells, B-cell-depleted T cells, or PBMCs supplied cDNA or gDNA.

Trimming took off 3 bases at V and 5 bases at J, with 8 bases between the two ends. The CDR3 loop spans 13 amino acids. The germline CDR1 and CDR2 sequences are SEHNR and FQNEAQ (reference sequence). This clone was found once. Original processing notes: For nucleated cells, counts were estimated from reference gene primer amplification. The table came from immunoSEQ multiplex PCR; TCRdb's copy has only in-frame clones and leaves some out. The DNA gave D and trimming, while V, J and clone size come from that table. Here the sample spans tens of thousands of clones, roughly 88% being singletons. This sequence originates from a human donor in a cohort sampled during active COVID-19. The V gene is TRBV7-9, the J gene TRBJ1-5; a possible D gene is TRBD1 (6 bases). Specimen: peripheral blood. CDR3 in amino acids: CASSFRGDQPQHF. The CDR3 nucleotides read TGTGCCAGCAGCTTCAGGGGTGATCAGCCCCAGCATTTT.